Each of the 25 T cell receptor beta chains below was sequenced from the same sample in a study of CD8+CD57+ T cells in acquired aplastic anemia. According to the study, genomic DNA was the template for TCR beta VDJ and CDR3 profiling. TCRdb itself ran the reads through MiXCR, one entry per CDR3 protein. The sample has about 160,000 distinct CDR3 sequences, approximately 40% seen once. Sequencing used sorted CD4+, CD8+, or CD8+CD57+ T cells (not recorded which) from PBMCs. These receptors all stem from a human donor in good health.

J is TRBJ1-5 and V is TRBV20-1, with D perhaps matching TRBD1 (5 bases). V was pared by 2 bases and J by 2 bases, with 16 bases between. There are 16 residues in the CDR3. Germline V CDR1 and CDR2: DFQATT, SNEGSKA (reference sequence). This CDR3 reads CSARTLGGKGNQPQHF. DNA for the CDR3: TGCAGTGCTAGAACTTTGGGGGGGAAAGGCAATCAGCCCCAGCATTTT.

Ten or more counts support this clonotype. The rearrangement joins TRBV7-9 to TRBJ2-2; D unresolved. V shed 1 base and J shed 5 bases, with 8 bases lying between them. CDR3 length: 14 amino acids. The germline gives CDR1 SEHNR, CDR2 FQNEAQ (reference sequence). CDR3 bases: TGTGCCAGCAGCTTAGAAGTGTTTACCGGGGAGCTGTTTTTT. Its translation is CASSLEVFTGELFF.

The rearrangement joins TRBV10-3 to TRBJ1-6, with 10 bases aligning to TRBD1. J lost 10 bases, V lost 0 bases, and 6 bases had no gene match. The CDR3 contains 16 residues. Looked up from germline, CDR1 is ENHRY and CDR2 is SYGVKD. The CDR3: CAISESGTGAGSPLHF. For the CDR3, the DNA is TGTGCCATCAGTGAGTCAGGGACAGGGGCGGGATCACCCCTCCACTTT.

In its sample, this clonotype was seen many times. The V call is TRBV6-1, the J call TRBJ1-2, with D possibly TRBD1 on 6 matching bases. V dropped 5 bases and J dropped 9 bases, with 16 bases sitting between them. Germline lookup yields CDR1 MNHNS and CDR2 SASEGT. This CDR3 comprises 13 residues. Here the CDR3 DNA reads TGTGCCAGCAGTCCTGATTGGGGGCAGAGCTACACCTTC. It translates to CASSPDWGQSYTF.

The chain recombines TRBV15 with TRBJ2-2; D is uncertain. Germline V lookup: CDR1 LNHNV, CDR2 YYDKDF (reference sequence). The V end lost 2 bases, the J end lost 0 bases, and 10 bases lay between the germline ends. This CDR3 region has 16 residues. CDR3 nucleotide sequence: TGTGCCACCAGCAGATTTCCCGGCGCGAACACCGGGGAGCTGTTTTTT. Its translation is CATSRFPGANTGELFF.

Regarding this clonotype: It is likely a read error, because the conserved phenylalanine at the end of the CDR3 is missing. This sequence joins TRBV5-1 and TRBJ2-5, with D possibly matching TRBD1 (6 bases). From germline, CDR1 is SGHRS and CDR2 YFSETQ. Trimming removed 0 bases at V and 4 bases at J, with 10 bases between. The CDR3 sequence is 14 residues long. The CDR3 protein is CASSLDREGETQYL. The CDR3 nucleotides are TGCGCCAGCAGCTTGGACAGGGAAGGAGAGACCCAGTACCTC.

This clonotype was seen ten or more times. V usage is TRBV5-5 and J usage is TRBJ2-5, with D tentatively TRBD1 (6 bases). Germline values: CDR1 SGHKS, CDR2 YYEKEE (reference sequence). The CDR3 runs 14 residues. V gave up 2 bases and J gave up 0 bases, with 8 bases separating them. CDR3: CASSFRGYQETQYF. CDR3 DNA: TGTGCCAGCAGCTTTAGGGGGTACCAAGAGACCCAGTACTTC.

With respect to this clonotype: One base away lies a much larger clone, so this may be a sequencing read error. The gene calls are TRBV12-3 or TRBV12-4 and TRBJ1-3; a weak D match, TRBD1 (6 bases). The CDR3 covers 13 residues. The V end was cut by 6 bases, the J end by 1 base, with 7 bases between. The CDR3 sequence is CASRGTSGNTIYF. In nucleotides, the CDR3 is TGTGCCAGCAGAGGGACATCTGGAAACACCATATATTTT.

This clonotype appeared a few times. V gene TRBV4-2 combines with J gene TRBJ2-6, with 9 nucleotides matching TRBD1. Losses at the gene ends were 5 bases for V and 0 bases for J; bases not matched to a gene: 11. This CDR3 has 19 residues. Germline CDR1 reads LGHNA; CDR2 reads YNFKEQ. As DNA, the CDR3 is TGTGCCAGCAGCGTCCGGGACAGGGCCCCTTTCTCTGGGGCCAACGTCCTGACTTTC. Its translation is CASSVRDRAPFSGANVLTF.

In its sample, this clonotype was seen a few times. The chain links TRBV28 to TRBJ2-2; D not resolved. Between the trimmed V and J ends, which lost 5 bases and 5 bases, there was a span of 6 bases. Per germline, CDR1 MDHEN and CDR2 SYDVKM. This CDR3 contains 12 residues. The DNA of the CDR3 is TGTGCCAGCAGTCAGTTAACCGGGGAGCTGTTTTTT. It yields the protein CASSQLTGELFF.

This clonotype was observed at least ten times. The gene calls are TRBV7-2 and TRBJ2-7; no firm D call. The CDR3 is 12 residues long. V was pared by 2 bases and J by 3 bases, with 5 bases between. Germline V CDR1 and CDR2: SGHTA, FQGNSA. CDR3 sequence (DNA): TGTGCCAGCAGCTTACAGAGCTACGAGCAGTACTTC. As protein: CASSLQSYEQYF. The full variable domain, with the rest looked up from reference TRBV7-2 and TRBJ2-7, is GAGVSQSPSNKVTEKGKDVELRCDPISGHTALYWYRQSLGQGLEFLIYFQGNSAPDKSGLPSDRFSAERTGGSVSTLTIQRTQQEDSAVYLCASSLQSYEQYFGPGTRLTVT.

This clonotype was detected many times. The rearrangement links TRBV20-1 to TRBJ1-1; tentative D call: TRBD1 (5 bases). V gave up 2 bases and J gave up 8 bases, with 21 bases separating them. Germline V gene data show CDR1 as DFQATT and CDR2 as SNEGSKA (reference sequence). CDR3 length: 15 amino acids. The CDR3 spells CSARLEGPPSVEAFF. The CDR3 nucleotides read TGCAGTGCTAGACTGGAGGGACCGCCCAGCGTGGAAGCTTTCTTT.

In its sample, this clonotype was seen once. V is TRBV7-2 and J is TRBJ2-7, with D hard to call. Germline CDR1 SGHTA, CDR2 FQGNSA. V lost 7 bases and J 10 bases, leaving 8 bases between the germline ends. CDR3 length: 9 amino acids. The CDR3 bases are TGTGCCAGCATCCAGGACCAGTACTTC. Translation gives CASIQDQYF.

The rearrangement uses TRBV7-2 and TRBJ1-2; 9 bases line up with TRBD1. After removal of 5 bases from V and 4 bases from J, the junction contained 8 bases not matched to a gene. CDR3 length: 15 residues. Germline loops: CDR1 SGHTA, CDR2 FQGNSA. The CDR3 loop is CASSLETGGGYGYTF. The CDR3 nucleotides read TGTGCCAGCAGCCTCGAAACAGGGGGCGGCTATGGCTACACCTTC.

This clonotype was seen a handful of times. V is TRBV18 and J is TRBJ1-2, with unresolved D. V was cut by 3 bases and J by 8 bases, with 10 bases left in between. The CDR3 consists of 12 residues. CDR1 and CDR2 (germline): KGHSH, LQKENI. The CDR3 nucleotides are TGTGCCAGCTCACCCATCCTAGGCGGCTACACCTTC. Its translation: CASSPILGGYTF.

The chain carries TRBV5-1 and TRBJ1-4, with 7 bases identical to TRBD1. CDR1 is SGHRS and CDR2 is YFSETQ in the germline V gene. The trim removed 4 bases at V and 5 bases at J, leaving 8 bases unmatched. The CDR3 is made up of 15 amino acids. This CDR3 reads CASSPRGAGNEKLFF. Here the CDR3 DNA reads TGCGCCAGCAGCCCCAGGGGGGCCGGGAATGAAAAACTGTTTTTT. The full variable domain, rest sourced from reference TRBV5-1 and TRBJ1-4, is KAGVTQTPRYLIKTRGQQVTLSCSPISGHRSVSWYQQTPGQGLQFLFEYFSETQRNKGNFPGRFSGRQFSNSRSEMNVSTLELGDSALYLCASSPRGAGNEKLFFGSGTQLSVL.

This chain connects TRBV25-1 to TRBJ1-5, with TRBD1 as a possible D gene (5 bases). Per the germline V gene, CDR1 is MGHDK and CDR2 is SYGVNS. V was trimmed by 0 bases and J by 2 bases, leaving 14 bases between them. This CDR3 has 17 amino acids. Written as DNA, the CDR3 is TGTGCCAGCAGTGAATATACGGGGGGAGGTGGCAATCAGCCCCAGCATTTT. It translates to CASSEYTGGGGNQPQHF.

This clonotype was detected only a few times. The rearrangement uses TRBV18 and TRBJ2-1; no definite D call. V was pared by 3 bases and J by 5 bases, with 17 bases between. The CDR3 consists of 16 residues. Germline V lookup: CDR1 KGHSH, CDR2 LQKENI. The CDR3: CASSPTSPLANNEQFF. CDR3 in DNA: TGTGCCAGCTCACCTACTTCACCCCTGGCGAACAATGAGCAGTTCTTC.

This clonotype showed up many times. V and J are TRBV9 and TRBJ2-1; 13 nucleotides match TRBD2. The V segment lost 0 bases and the J segment 12 bases; nucleotides outside the gene matches: 12. CDR3 length: 17 amino acids. Looked up from germline, CDR1 is SGDLS and CDR2 is YYNGEE. This chain's CDR3 is CASSVDTGLAGRLGQFF. The CDR3 DNA follows: TGTGCCAGCAGCGTAGATACGGGACTAGCGGGACGGTTGGGGCAGTTCTTC.

This clonotype was detected only a few times. The chain is built from TRBV18 and TRBJ1-2, with 8 bases fitting TRBD1. The germline CDR1 and CDR2 sequences are KGHSH and LQKENI. This CDR3 is 12 amino acids long. Losses at the gene ends were 6 bases for V and 7 bases for J; bases not matched to a gene: 4. CDR3 protein: CASSRTGSGYTF. In DNA, the CDR3 is TGTGCCAGCTCGAGGACAGGGTCTGGCTACACCTTC.

This clonotype was detected ten times or more. The chain joins TRBV7-3 to TRBJ2-7; weak D call: TRBD2 (5 bases). Germline CDR1 reads SGHTA; CDR2 reads FQGTGA. The V gene lost 5 bases and the J gene lost 5 bases, with 13 bases spanning the gap. The CDR3 length is 13 residues. The CDR3 is CASSHEGSDEQYF. Written as DNA, the CDR3 is TGTGCCAGCAGCCATGAGGGCAGCGACGAGCAGTACTTC.

The chain combines TRBV10-2 with TRBJ2-1; D is perhaps TRBD2 (6 bases). V lost 2 bases and J 3 bases, leaving 14 bases between the germline ends. In germline, CDR1 is WSHSY, CDR2 SAAADI. CDR3 length: 16 amino acids. CDR3 amino acids: CASSEVEAGSYNEQFF. As DNA, the CDR3 is TGCGCCAGCAGTGAGGTTGAGGCGGGAAGCTACAATGAGCAGTTCTTC.

The V gene is TRBV13, the J gene TRBJ2-3, with 7 nucleotides matching TRBD1. The V gene end was trimmed by 2 bases and the J gene end by 4 bases; junction bases not matched to a gene: 3. This CDR3 spans 14 amino acids. Germline V gene sequence: CDR1 PRHDT, CDR2 FYEKMQ (reference sequence). CDR3 nucleotide sequence: TGTGCCAGCAGCTTAAGACAGGGCTCAGATACGCAGTATTTT. Translation gives CASSLRQGSDTQYF.

The CDR3 spells CSGGQGARRGETQYF. The CDR3 nucleotides read TGCAGCGGTGGACAGGGGGCGCGAAGAGGAGAGACCCAGTACTTC. The chain employs TRBV29-1 and TRBJ2-5, with 11 bases that match TRBD1. There are 15 residues in the CDR3. After removal of 7 bases from V and 4 bases from J, the junction contained 11 bases not matched to a gene. Germline CDR1 SQVTM, CDR2 ANQGSEA.

As regards this clonotype: This may be a read error, as it is one base from a much larger clone. V and J are TRBV5-5 and TRBJ1-2; D is unresolved. The CDR3 consists of 15 residues. Trimming cost V 6 bases and J 0 bases, with 15 bases left between them. Germline loops: CDR1 SGHKS, CDR2 YYEKEE (reference sequence). The CDR3 coding sequence is TGTGCCAGCAACCCTACGACGCTCGCTAACTATGGCTACACCTTC. This gives the protein CASNPTTLANYGYTF.